What follows describes a single T cell receptor (beta chain). Its specificity is not known. Likely a read error: the CDR3 ends without its conserved phenylalanine or tryptophan. The limits of the CDR3 on the DNA are not certain, so only TCRdb's listed CDR3 is given. The authors made TCR beta cDNA from around 500 ng total RNA with a constant-region primer. ARM-PCR was slightly modified, and three nested multiplex PCR rounds with it gave rise to the TCR beta libraries. Forward primers for TRBV1-TRBV30 and a C-beta reverse primer served the first two PCR rounds, at about 10 cycles each. Via MiXCR, TCRdb re-called the multiplex PCR reads, giving one row per CDR3 protein. The profile covers tens of thousands of distinct CDR3 sequences, with about two thirds appearing a single time and roughly two fifths taken by the ten largest. Germline loops: CDR1 LGHNA, CDR2 YSLEER. A total of 15 residues make up the CDR3, ends included.

This record belongs to a study of tumor-infiltrating lymphocytes in primary liver carcinoma. Study-wide results and limits: Pairs of tumor regions overlapped more than tumor-adjacent and tumor-blood pairs did.

The study co-extracted DNA and RNA from around 20-30 mg of unsorted bulk tissue. By surgical resection, the patients were treated for their primary liver carcinoma. Every tumor contributed samples taken at five separate regions. This clonotype was sampled from a man aged 35 to 55 with primary liver carcinoma and hepatitis B virus infection. The sequencing input was liver tumor tissue from sampling region 4. Subset of the sample: tumor region T4, right-lateral pole. The genes are TRBV4-3 and TRBJ2-7; the table calls TRBD2, which could not be checked here. CDR3 protein: CASSQDSGAGDEQHH.